This T cell receptor (beta chain) appears in the sequencing data of a study of Graves' ophthalmopathy and Graves' hyperthyroidism. The study recruited hyperthyroidism patients aged 18 to 65 who were newly diagnosed, under 2 months' duration. In this cohort, patients with other autoimmune diseases, uncontrolled infections, pregnancy or lactation were excluded. The CDR3 runs 14 residues. The V gene's germline CDR1 is DFQATT and CDR2 SNEGSKA (reference sequence). V gave up 5 bases and J gave up 4 bases; unmatched junction bases: 9. Amplified TCR beta CDR3 regions were obtained using RNA transcripts as template. RT-PCR was first run with HTBI primers, then multiplex PCR in a second round. TCRdb re-called the multiplex PCR reads through MiXCR, storing one row per CDR3 protein. Altogether under 800,000 distinct CDR3 sequences are present, about 20% being singletons, with the ten largest covering approximately 7.7%.

Only a few counts were recorded for this clonotype. The genes are TRBV20-1 and TRBJ2-3, with 7 bases matching TRBD2. The receptor was isolated from a woman aged 18 to 35 with stable Graves' hyperthyroidism. Some clones in this sample may be carry-over from other donors' samples. Sequencing was performed on peripheral blood. The CDR3 region is CSAHLAEIPDTQYF. The CDR3 bases are TGCAGTGCTCACCTAGCGGAAATACCAGATACGCAGTATTTT.